These T cell receptor beta chains were read from a single sample in a study of T cells after yellow fever vaccination. TCRdb called the 5' RACE reads again in MiXCR, with one record for every CDR3 protein. The sample yields a few hundred thousand distinct CDR3 sequences, approximately 3% seen once. This specimen was CD4+ T cells sorted from PBMCs, taken 10 days after the yellow fever booster vaccination. The receptors originated from a man younger than 35 who received the YFV17D yellow fever vaccine. The CDR3 runs from the conserved cysteine through the conserved F or W. Each record gives: CDR3 protein, CDR3 DNA, D gene, clone size, J gene, V gene. The D gene is left open where the match is weak. Expanded clones get a size class; other rows say once, few or many, or leave the size out.

CDR3aa: CASSTRDTQYF
CDR3nt: TGTGCCAGCAGCACCCGGGATACGCAGTATTTT
d_gene: NA
abundance: many
j_gene: TRBJ2-3
v_gene: TRBV5-4

CDR3aa: CASSVVGTDTQYF
CDR3nt: TGTGCCAGCAGCGTAGTGGGCACAGATACGCAGTATTTT
d_gene: NA
abundance: many
j_gene: TRBJ2-3
v_gene: TRBV9

CDR3aa: CASSDRTSLGTEAFF
CDR3nt: TGCGCCAGCAGCGATCGGACATCATTGGGAACTGAAGCTTTCTTT
d_gene: NA
abundance: many
j_gene: TRBJ1-1
v_gene: TRBV5-1

CDR3aa: CSATTRPLEDTQYF
CDR3nt: TGCAGTGCTACGACCCGGCCCCTTGAAGATACGCAGTATTTT
d_gene: NA
abundance: many
j_gene: TRBJ2-3
v_gene: TRBV20-1

CDR3aa: CASSLTGGGSPLHF
CDR3nt: TGTGCCAGCAGCTTGACAGGGGGCGGCTCACCCCTCCACTTT
d_gene: TRBD1
abundance: many
j_gene: TRBJ1-6
v_gene: TRBV7-2

CDR3aa: CSASPQNTGELFF
CDR3nt: TGCAGTGCTAGTCCTCAGAACACCGGGGAGCTGTTTTTT
d_gene: NA
abundance: many
j_gene: TRBJ2-2
v_gene: TRBV20-1

CDR3aa: CASSFGASLAGELFF
CDR3nt: TGTGCCAGCAGCTTTGGAGCTTCACTCGCCGGGGAGCTGTTTTTT
d_gene: NA
abundance: many
j_gene: TRBJ2-2
v_gene: TRBV7-9

CDR3aa: CASSLALANTGELFF
CDR3nt: TGTGCCAGCAGCTTAGCCCTCGCCAACACCGGGGAGCTGTTTTTT
d_gene: NA
abundance: many
j_gene: TRBJ2-2
v_gene: TRBV7-9

CDR3aa: CASVPGGARSTDTQYF
CDR3nt: TGTGCCAGCGTACCCGGGGGGGCGCGAAGCACAGATACGCAGTATTTT
d_gene: TRBD2
abundance: NA
j_gene: TRBJ2-3
v_gene: TRBV5-4

CDR3aa: CASSLPDSGGYTF
CDR3nt: TGTGCCAGCAGCTTACCGGACTCCGGGGGCTACACCTTC
d_gene: NA
abundance: many
j_gene: TRBJ1-2
v_gene: TRBV7-2

CDR3aa: CASSLGTGEWNEQFF
CDR3nt: TGTGCCAGCAGCTTGGGGACAGGGGAGTGGAATGAGCAGTTCTTC
d_gene: TRBD1
abundance: few
j_gene: TRBJ2-1
v_gene: TRBV5-4

CDR3aa: CSAPLRQGAVETQYF
CDR3nt: TGCAGTGCGCCCCTTAGACAGGGGGCGGTGGAGACCCAGTACTTC
d_gene: TRBD1
abundance: many
j_gene: TRBJ2-5
v_gene: TRBV20-1

CDR3aa: CATRRTGELFF
CDR3nt: TGTGCCACCAGGCGCACCGGGGAGCTGTTTTTT
d_gene: NA
abundance: many
j_gene: TRBJ2-2
v_gene: TRBV24-1

CDR3aa: CASSQEGGSSREVQFF
CDR3nt: TGCGCCAGCAGCCAAGAGGGAGGATCCAGCCGGGAGGTGCAGTTCTTC
d_gene: TRBD2
abundance: NA
j_gene: TRBJ2-1
v_gene: TRBV4-1

CDR3aa: CASSYNPSSNTDTQYF
CDR3nt: TGTGCCAGCAGTTACAACCCCAGTAGTAACACAGATACGCAGTATTTT
d_gene: NA
abundance: few
j_gene: TRBJ2-3
v_gene: TRBV6-5

CDR3aa: CASSPGRLGPSNEKLFF
CDR3nt: TGTGCCAGCAGCCCAGGCCGTTTGGGTCCCAGTAATGAAAAACTGTTTTTT
d_gene: NA
abundance: few
j_gene: TRBJ1-4
v_gene: TRBV5-4

CDR3aa: CASRFGGGNEQFF
CDR3nt: TGTGCCAGCAGATTCGGCGGGGGCAATGAGCAGTTCTTC
d_gene: TRBD2
abundance: many
j_gene: TRBJ2-1
v_gene: TRBV7-2

CDR3aa: CASSFGAGTRETQYF
CDR3nt: TGTGCCAGCAGTTTCGGGGCGGGGACCCGGGAGACCCAGTACTTC
d_gene: NA
abundance: NA
j_gene: TRBJ2-5
v_gene: TRBV6-6

CDR3aa: CASRSSRAHGYTF
CDR3nt: TGTGCCAGCAGGTCCTCGAGGGCCCATGGCTACACCTTC
d_gene: NA
abundance: many
j_gene: TRBJ1-2
v_gene: TRBV3-1

CDR3aa: CSARGGTGEVQYF
CDR3nt: TGCAGCGCTAGGGGAGGGACAGGGGAAGTTCAGTACTTC
d_gene: TRBD1
abundance: many
j_gene: TRBJ2-5
v_gene: TRBV29-1

CDR3aa: CASSAGVQETQYF
CDR3nt: TGTGCCAGCAGCGCGGGGGTGCAAGAGACCCAGTACTTC
d_gene: TRBD2
abundance: few
j_gene: TRBJ2-5
v_gene: TRBV5-4

CDR3aa: CSATGQGAPNGANVLTF
CDR3nt: TGCAGTGCTACGGGACAGGGGGCGCCTAACGGGGCCAACGTCCTGACTTTC
d_gene: TRBD1
abundance: NA
j_gene: TRBJ2-6
v_gene: TRBV20-1

CDR3aa: CASSPRRGSANEQFF
CDR3nt: TGTGCCAGCAGCCCTCGGAGGGGTTCTGCGAATGAGCAGTTCTTC
d_gene: NA
abundance: many
j_gene: TRBJ2-1
v_gene: TRBV7-8

CDR3aa: CASSVGQGARGYTF
CDR3nt: TGTGCCAGCAGCGTTGGACAGGGGGCGCGGGGCTACACCTTC
d_gene: TRBD1
abundance: few
j_gene: TRBJ1-2
v_gene: TRBV6-6

CDR3aa: CASSSDRSSYEQYF
CDR3nt: TGTGCCAGCAGTTCCGACAGGAGTTCCTACGAGCAGTACTTC
d_gene: NA
abundance: many
j_gene: TRBJ2-7
v_gene: TRBV5-5

CDR3aa: CASSLDGTNTEAFF
CDR3nt: TGCGCCAGCAGCTTGGATGGGACGAACACTGAAGCTTTCTTT
d_gene: NA
abundance: many
j_gene: TRBJ1-1
v_gene: TRBV5-1

CDR3aa: CASSVGGPNTEAFF
CDR3nt: TGTGCCAGCAGCGTGGGGGGTCCGAACACTGAAGCTTTCTTT
d_gene: NA
abundance: many
j_gene: TRBJ1-1
v_gene: TRBV9

CDR3aa: CASSYRLATDTQYF
CDR3nt: TGTGCCAGCAGTTACCGACTAGCTACAGATACGCAGTATTTT
d_gene: TRBD2
abundance: few
j_gene: TRBJ2-3
v_gene: TRBV6-5

CDR3aa: CASSQGTANNEKLFF
CDR3nt: TGCGCCAGCAGCCAAGGGACAGCGAATAATGAAAAACTGTTTTTT
d_gene: NA
abundance: many
j_gene: TRBJ1-4
v_gene: TRBV4-3

CDR3aa: CSAITSGAADTQYF
CDR3nt: TGCAGTGCCATCACCTCAGGGGCAGCAGATACGCAGTATTTT
d_gene: NA
abundance: many
j_gene: TRBJ2-3
v_gene: TRBV20-1

CDR3aa: CASSLIANTEAFF
CDR3nt: TGTGCCAGCAGTTTAATAGCGAACACTGAAGCTTTCTTT
d_gene: NA
abundance: many
j_gene: TRBJ1-1
v_gene: TRBV12-3/TRBV12-4

CDR3aa: CSAPGGGQIGNTIYF
CDR3nt: TGCAGTGCCCCCGGAGGGGGGCAGATCGGAAACACCATATATTTT
d_gene: NA
abundance: many
j_gene: TRBJ1-3
v_gene: TRBV20-1

CDR3aa: CASSRTEAGQETQYF
CDR3nt: TGTGCCAGCAGCCGCACGGAGGCGGGCCAAGAGACCCAGTACTTC
d_gene: NA
abundance: many
j_gene: TRBJ2-5
v_gene: TRBV12-3/TRBV12-4

CDR3aa: CASSLGMDQNSPLHF
CDR3nt: TGTGCCAGCAGTTTAGGTATGGACCAGAATTCACCCCTCCACTTT
d_gene: NA
abundance: many
j_gene: TRBJ1-6
v_gene: TRBV7-9

CDR3aa: CASSLAVAGGYGYTF
CDR3nt: TGTGCCAGCAGTTTAGCGGTCGCCGGGGGTTATGGCTACACCTTC
d_gene: NA
abundance: NA
j_gene: TRBJ1-2
v_gene: TRBV12-3/TRBV12-4

CDR3aa: CSGVRGTGETQYF
CDR3nt: TGCAGTGGAGTGAGGGGGACAGGAGAGACCCAGTACTTC
d_gene: TRBD1
abundance: many
j_gene: TRBJ2-5
v_gene: TRBV20-1

CDR3aa: CASSPRTGKLFF
CDR3nt: TGTGCCAGCAGCCCGCGGACGGGAAAACTGTTTTTT
d_gene: NA
abundance: many
j_gene: TRBJ1-4
v_gene: TRBV7-2

CDR3aa: CASILNGDTEAFF
CDR3nt: TGTGCCAGCATCTTAAACGGGGACACTGAAGCTTTCTTT
d_gene: NA
abundance: many
j_gene: TRBJ1-1
v_gene: TRBV7-3

CDR3aa: CASRDRLNEKLFF
CDR3nt: TGTGCCAGCAGGGACAGACTCAATGAAAAACTGTTTTTT
d_gene: NA
abundance: many
j_gene: TRBJ1-4
v_gene: TRBV25-1

CDR3aa: CASTYLPVSVEETQYF
CDR3nt: TGCGCCAGCACCTACCTCCCGGTGTCGGTGGAAGAGACCCAGTACTTC
d_gene: NA
abundance: many
j_gene: TRBJ2-5
v_gene: TRBV5-1

CDR3aa: CASSPPAGGQETQYF
CDR3nt: TGTGCCAGCAGCCCGCCGGCGGGGGGACAAGAGACCCAGTACTTC
d_gene: TRBD2
abundance: many
j_gene: TRBJ2-5
v_gene: TRBV6-5

CDR3aa: CASSVEGTGANVLTF
CDR3nt: TGTGCCAGCAGTGTGGAGGGGACCGGGGCCAACGTCCTGACTTTC
d_gene: NA
abundance: few
j_gene: TRBJ2-6
v_gene: TRBV2

CDR3aa: CASSQVGYSGNTIYF
CDR3nt: TGCGCCAGCAGCCAAGTAGGGTACTCTGGAAACACCATATATTTT
d_gene: NA
abundance: many
j_gene: TRBJ1-3
v_gene: TRBV4-3

CDR3aa: CASSQDSYEQYF
CDR3nt: TGTGCCAGCAGCCAGGATTCCTACGAGCAGTACTTC
d_gene: NA
abundance: many
j_gene: TRBJ2-7
v_gene: TRBV3-1

CDR3aa: CASGPSRGKLFF
CDR3nt: TGTGCCAGCGGGCCCTCCCGGGGGAAACTGTTTTTT
d_gene: NA
abundance: NA
j_gene: TRBJ1-4
v_gene: TRBV7-9

CDR3aa: CASSYSAGIEQYF
CDR3nt: TGTGCCAGCAGTTACTCGGCGGGGATCGAGCAGTACTTC
d_gene: NA
abundance: few
j_gene: TRBJ2-7
v_gene: TRBV6-5

CDR3aa: CASRTGRYQETQYF
CDR3nt: TGCGCCAGCAGGACAGGAAGGTACCAAGAGACCCAGTACTTC
d_gene: NA
abundance: NA
j_gene: TRBJ2-5
v_gene: TRBV5-1

CDR3aa: CASRAGGGNQQFF
CDR3nt: TGTGCCAGCAGGGCGGGGGGCGGCAATCAACAGTTCTTC
d_gene: TRBD2
abundance: many
j_gene: TRBJ2-1
v_gene: TRBV7-2

CDR3aa: CASSPTSGGARETQYF
CDR3nt: TGCGCCAGCAGTCCCACCAGCGGGGGGGCCCGAGAGACCCAGTACTTC
d_gene: TRBD2
abundance: few
j_gene: TRBJ2-5
v_gene: TRBV4-3

CDR3aa: CSARPDRVLAQPQHF
CDR3nt: TGCAGTGCTAGACCGGACAGGGTTTTGGCTCAGCCCCAGCATTTT
d_gene: TRBD1
abundance: many
j_gene: TRBJ1-5
v_gene: TRBV20-1

CDR3aa: CASSPGTAKSTDTQYF
CDR3nt: TGTGCCAGCAGTCCCGGGACTGCTAAAAGCACAGATACGCAGTATTTT
d_gene: NA
abundance: NA
j_gene: TRBJ2-3
v_gene: TRBV5-4